These 20 T cell receptor beta chains originate from one sample sequenced in a study of T cells in Graves' hyperthyroidism and ophthalmopathy. Amplification of TCR beta CDR3 regions used RNA as the template. A set of HTBI primers served as the primers for a first-round RT-PCR of the TCR CDR3. TCRdb re-called the multiplex PCR reads through MiXCR, storing one row per CDR3 protein. The data hold fewer than 250,000 distinct CDR3 sequences, with over 15% observed a single time. The sequenced sample was blood. The receptors come from a man between 50 and 59 years old with Graves' hyperthyroidism.

This clonotype was seen repeatedly, ten times or more. The CDR3 DNA reads TGCAGTGCTAGACCCTTCGTCGCGTTGTACGAGCAGTACTTC. Amino acids: CSARPFVALYEQYF. The V call is TRBV20-1, the J call TRBJ2-7, with no clear D. The CDR3 runs 14 residues. Between the trimmed V and J ends, which lost 2 bases and 4 bases, there was a span of 15 bases. CDR1 is DFQATT, CDR2 SNEGSKA, per germline (reference sequence).

The rearrangement uses TRBV19 and TRBJ2-7; a possible D gene is TRBD2 (6 bases). The CDR3 runs 16 residues. The V and J ends lost 5 bases and 2 bases respectively, with 19 bases between them. Germline lookup yields CDR1 LNHDA and CDR2 SQIVND (reference sequence). CDR3 region: CASSPRRGGKPYEQYF. The DNA for the CDR3 is TGTGCCAGTAGTCCTCGGCGAGGCGGGAAGCCCTACGAGCAGTACTTC.

This clonotype was found many times. The chain has TRBV7-2 and TRBJ2-5; unclear D gene. The CDR3 contains 16 residues. Germline CDR1 SGHTA, CDR2 FQGNSA. With 1 base removed from V and 3 bases from J, the gap between germline ends came to 15 bases. CDR3 sequence (DNA): TGTGCCAGCAGCTTAGAAGTGTCTAGAGCAGAAGAGACCCAGTACTTC. It encodes CASSLEVSRAEETQYF.

This clonotype was observed a handful of times. This rearrangement joins TRBV19 to TRBJ2-1, with D uncertain. CDR3 size: 16 residues. The V end was cut by 3 bases, the J end by 2 bases, with 14 bases between. CDR1 is LNHDA and CDR2 is SQIVND in the germline V gene (reference sequence). The CDR3 is CASSILGGAPYNEQFF. The CDR3 DNA sequence: TGTGCCAGTAGTATTCTCGGCGGAGCCCCCTACAATGAGCAGTTCTTC.

This clonotype was detected a few times. This chain links TRBV3-1 with TRBJ2-5, with TRBD2 matching 11 bases. J gave up 5 bases and V 5 bases, and 10 bases lay outside the gene matches. The CDR3 totals 16 residues. CDR1 and CDR2 from the germline V gene are LGHDT and YNNKEL (reference sequence). CDR3 in amino acids: CASSAPTSGTGETQYF. For the CDR3, the DNA is TGTGCCAGCAGCGCGCCGACTAGCGGGACTGGGGAGACCCAGTACTTC.

The chain uses TRBV7-3 and TRBJ2-1, with D maybe TRBD2 (5 bases). The germline gives CDR1 SGHTA, CDR2 FQGTGA. The V and J ends lost 1 base and 0 bases respectively, with 7 bases between them. The CDR3 length is 15 residues. CDR3 in DNA: TGTGCCAGCAGCTTAATAGCGAGCTCCTACAATGAGCAGTTCTTC. This gives the protein CASSLIASSYNEQFF.

With respect to this clonotype: A read error may explain this, as a much larger clone is one base away. This chain joins TRBV28 and TRBJ2-4, with a weak D call TRBD1 (6 bases). The CDR3 runs 14 residues. CDR1 and CDR2 from the germline V gene are MDHEN and SYDVKM. The CDR3 loop reads CASSPQGTKNIRYF. The CDR3 region has the DNA TGTGCCAGCAGTCCTCAGGGGACCAAAAACATTCGGTACTTC.

As for this clonotype: A read error may explain this, as a much larger clone is one base away. V and J are TRBV5-1 and TRBJ2-1; the D gene is possibly TRBD2 (5 bases). The germline V and J ends were trimmed by 0 bases and 6 bases, with 13 bases remaining between them. This CDR3 has 15 residues. Germline CDR1 and CDR2: SGHRS and YFSETQ. CDR3 DNA sequence: TGCGCCAGCAGCTTGGCTAGCTCAACCTGCAATGAGCAGTTCTTC. As protein: CASSLASSTCNEQFF. Using reference TRBV5-1 and TRBJ2-1 for the parts outside the CDR3, the full variable domain is KAGVTQTPRYLIKTRGQQVTLSCSPISGHRSVSWYQQTPGQGLQFLFEYFSETQRNKGNFPGRFSGRQFSNSRSEMNVSTLELGDSALYLCASSLASSTCNEQFFGPGTRLTVL.

The chain is built from TRBV6-5 and TRBJ1-5, with 8 nucleotides matching TRBD1. Germline CDR1 reads MNHEY; CDR2 reads SVGAGI. The CDR3 length is 14 residues. The V and J ends lost 6 bases and 7 bases, in that order; junction bases with no gene match: 8. The CDR3 DNA follows: TGTGCCAGCAGCTGGGACAGGATAGGACAGCCCCAGCATTTT. This sequence encodes CASSWDRIGQPQHF.

Ten or more counts support this clonotype. The junction departs from the called germline gene at one end, perhaps through a read error. The V gene is TRBV7-8, the J gene TRBJ2-1; TRBD2 aligns across 7 bases. The germline gives CDR1 SGHVS, CDR2 FQNEAQ. The CDR3 extends over 17 amino acids. CDR3 sequence (DNA): TGTACCAGCAGCACCCCGTTGAGGGAGGGCTCCTACAATGAGCAGTTCTTC. Encoded protein: CTSSTPLREGSYNEQFF.

This clonotype was seen a few times. V gene TRBV28 combines with J gene TRBJ1-2; 8 bases map to TRBD1. CDR1 and CDR2 from the germline V gene are MDHEN and SYDVKM. The CDR3 loop spans 13 amino acids. V was clipped by 8 bases and J by 1 base; unmatched bases: 3. CDR3 DNA sequence: TGTGCCAGCGGCACAGGGGGTAACTATGGCTACACCTTC. It codes for CASGTGGNYGYTF.

This clonotype showed up many times. The chain has TRBV28 and TRBJ1-5; 9 bases line up with TRBD1. CDR3 length: 18 amino acids. V was pared by 5 bases and J by 2 bases, with 13 bases of the junction left unmatched. Germline V gene lookup returns CDR1 MDHEN and CDR2 SYDVKM. The CDR3: CASSPGPGQGRGNQPQHF. CDR3 coding DNA: TGTGCCAGCAGTCCGGGGCCGGGACAGGGTCGGGGCAATCAGCCCCAGCATTTT.

This clonotype was picked up many times. J is TRBJ2-1 and V is TRBV5-1; possible D gene TRBD1, 7 bases. The CDR3 runs 15 residues. CDR1 and CDR2 from the germline V gene are SGHRS and YFSETQ. V gave up 4 bases and J gave up 8 bases, with 19 bases separating them. The CDR3 region is CASSPGGTSEHEQFF. Here the CDR3 DNA reads TGCGCCAGCAGCCCAGGGGGGACATCCGAGCATGAGCAGTTCTTC. The variable domain in full, completed from reference TRBV5-1 and TRBJ2-1, reads KAGVTQTPRYLIKTRGQQVTLSCSPISGHRSVSWYQQTPGQGLQFLFEYFSETQRNKGNFPGRFSGRQFSNSRSEMNVSTLELGDSALYLCASSPGGTSEHEQFFGPGTRLTVL.

This clonotype was counted a few times. This chain links TRBV5-1 with TRBJ2-7; D is uncertain. V was trimmed by 0 bases and J by 1 base, leaving 11 bases between them. CDR3 length: 15 amino acids. Germline values: CDR1 SGHRS, CDR2 YFSETQ. The CDR3 region is CASSLDGRSSYEQYF. Written as DNA, the CDR3 is TGCGCCAGCAGCTTGGATGGCAGGAGTTCCTACGAGCAGTACTTC.

This clonotype was counted many times. The CDR3 loop reads CASTSRDLRILNTGELFF. The DNA for the CDR3 is TGTGCCAGCACTAGCAGAGACCTTCGGATCTTAAACACCGGGGAGCTGTTTTTT. This chain connects TRBV28 to TRBJ2-2; possibly TRBD2 for D (5 bases). V was pared by 7 bases and J by 2 bases, with 23 bases between. The CDR3 covers 18 residues. Germline CDR1 MDHEN, CDR2 SYDVKM. Drawing the rest from reference TRBV28 and TRBJ2-2, the complete variable domain is DVKVTQSSRYLVKRTGEKVFLECVQDMDHENMFWYRQDPGLGLRLIYFSYDVKMKEKGDIPEGYSVSREKKERFSLILESASTNQTSMYLCASTSRDLRILNTGELFFGEGSRLTVL.

This clonotype was found a few times. J is TRBJ2-7 and V is TRBV28, with 8 bases lining up with TRBD2. The CDR3 length is 10 residues. J gave up 5 bases and V 11 bases, and 2 bases lay outside the gene matches. The germline V gene encodes CDR1 MDHEN and CDR2 SYDVKM. In DNA, the CDR3 is TGTGCCGCCGGGGGGGACGAGCAGTACTTC. Protein: CAAGGDEQYF.

This clonotype was observed a few times. The chain couples TRBV19 to TRBJ2-7, with no clear D. The CDR3 is 16 amino acids. CDR1 and CDR2 from the germline V gene are LNHDA and SQIVND (reference sequence). With 3 bases removed from V and 7 bases from J, the gap between germline ends came to 22 bases. The CDR3 reads CASSISETSELREQYF. The DNA for the CDR3 is TGTGCCAGTAGTATTTCTGAGACGTCGGAACTACGTGAGCAGTACTTC.

This clonotype was counted many times. This chain connects TRBV11-2 to TRBJ2-5; 9 bases match TRBD2. Germline V gene lookup returns CDR1 SGHAT and CDR2 FQNNGV. Germline trimming cut 1 base from V and 5 bases from J; bases unmatched to any gene: 5. The CDR3 has 15 residues. CDR3 nucleotide sequence: TGTGCCAGCAGCTTAGGCGGGAGGGCCTTTGAGACCCAGTACTTC. This translates into CASSLGGRAFETQYF.

This clonotype was picked up many times. This chain links TRBV18 with TRBJ2-7; the D gene could be TRBD1 or TRBD2 (5 bases each). The CDR3 has 17 amino acids. V lost 0 bases to trimming and J lost 3 bases, with 18 bases between them. Germline V gene sequence: CDR1 KGHSH, CDR2 LQKENI. The CDR3 loop is CASSPPLRDPRGYEQYF. The CDR3 region has the DNA TGTGCCAGCTCACCACCCCTAAGGGACCCGCGTGGCTACGAGCAGTACTTC. Based on the CDR3 plus reference TRBV18 and TRBJ2-7, the full variable domain is NAGVMQNPRHLVRRRGQEARLRCSPMKGHSHVYWYRQLPEEGLKFMVYLQKENIIDESGMPKERFSAEFPKEGPSILRIQQVVRGDSAAYFCASSPPLRDPRGYEQYFGPGTRLTVT.

The V gene is TRBV14, the J gene TRBJ1-6; a possible D gene is TRBD1 (5 bases). Germline CDR1 reads SGHDN; CDR2 reads FVKESK. The CDR3 loop spans 15 amino acids. Trimming removed 0 bases from V and 11 bases from J, with 14 bases in between. The CDR3 loop reads CASSQDSGARAPLHF. DNA of the CDR3: TGTGCCAGCAGCCAAGACAGCGGGGCACGGGCACCCCTCCACTTT. The entire variable domain, with the rest obtained from reference TRBV14 and TRBJ1-6, is as follows: EAGVTQFPSHSVIEKGQTVTLRCDPISGHDNLYWYRRVMGKEIKFLLHFVKESKQDESGMPNNRFLAERTGGTYSTLKVQPAELEDSGVYFCASSQDSGARAPLHFGNGTRLTVT.